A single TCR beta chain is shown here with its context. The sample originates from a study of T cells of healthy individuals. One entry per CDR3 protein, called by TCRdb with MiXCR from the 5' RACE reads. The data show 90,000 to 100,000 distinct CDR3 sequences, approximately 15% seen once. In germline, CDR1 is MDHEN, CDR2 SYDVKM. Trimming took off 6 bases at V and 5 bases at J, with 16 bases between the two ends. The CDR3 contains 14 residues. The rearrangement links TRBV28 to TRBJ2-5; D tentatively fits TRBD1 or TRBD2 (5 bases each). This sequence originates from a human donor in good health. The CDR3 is CASSRAGRVETQYF. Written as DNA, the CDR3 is TGTGCCAGCAGCCGCGCAGGGAGAGTCGAGACCCAGTACTTC.